This T cell receptor (beta chain) was sequenced in a study of OX40 agonist ivuxolimab in advanced cancers. As for the study in general: Patients in the trial were receiving intravenous ivuxolimab every 2 weeks, at doses of 0.01 to 10 mg/kg. The diagnoses of dose-escalation patients were hepatocellular carcinoma, melanoma, renal cell or head and neck cancer.

Study observations and caveats: Which antigen the expanded peripheral T cells recognized is unknown.

The CDR3 is made up of 15 amino acids. Trimming removed 6 bases from V and 3 bases from J; junction bases left unmatched: 8. Germline V gene lookup returns CDR1 MNHEY and CDR2 SMNVEV (reference sequence). On cycle 4 day 1 and cycle 7 day 1, as well as at baseline, blood was sampled. Generated by immunoSEQ multiplex PCR, the TCRdb table keeps only in-frame clones and is missing some. Here the sample spans fewer than 70,000 clones, around nine tenths being singletons. Points on this clone: What it recognizes is unknown.

The sequences come from CD4+ or CD8+ T cells sorted from blood, collected in a trial of the OX40 agonist ivuxolimab. The chain carries TRBV27 and TRBJ2-1, with 7 bases identical to TRBD1. The receptor was isolated from an adult with an advanced solid tumor such as melanoma, head and neck, liver or kidney cancer. CDR3 DNA sequence: TGTGCCAGCAGAAAAGCGACAGGGAGCTACAATGAGCAGTTCTTC. Encoded protein: CASRKATGSYNEQFF.